Included here is one TCR beta chain sequence, with context. Antigen unknown. The sample originates from a study of CD8 T cells in ankylosing spondylitis. Researchers built TCR beta libraries using quantitative 5'-RACE with molecular barcodes. TCRdb re-called the 5' RACE reads with MiXCR, one entry per CDR3 protein. The repertoire holds roughly 240,000 distinct CDR3 sequences, around 8% seen once, with more than 4.5% in the top ten. Trimming cost V 6 bases and J 1 base, with 9 bases left between them. Germline V CDR1 and CDR2: SNHLY, FYNNEI. This CDR3 is 13 amino acids long. Whole-study results and caveats: Prior work had noted some motif variants in reactive arthritis blood and synovial fluid. Matched synovial fluid from ankylosing spondylitis patients was reported to be enriched for disease-linked clones.

The source of this sequence is a female donor with ankylosing spondylitis or in good health (not recorded which). Sequencing was carried out using blood, either unsorted or a sorted T cell fraction (not recorded which). The J gene is TRBJ1-1, the V gene TRBV2, with D tentatively TRBD1 (5 bases). The CDR3 here is CASRGTRNTEAFF. DNA for the CDR3: TGTGCCAGCAGGGGGACCCGGAACACTGAAGCTTTCTTT.